Presented here are 32 T cell receptor beta chains from one specimen sequenced in a study of blood T cell repertoires in COVID-19. Clones were sequenced by immunoSEQ multiplex PCR, and TCRdb holds only the in-frame ones, with some missing. The table lists fewer than 120,000 clones, 72% of them singletons, with 6.5% to 8.5% in the top ten. The sequencing input was peripheral blood. All receptors come from a woman aged 55-70 years with acute or convalescent COVID-19.

This chain connects TRBV12-3 or TRBV12-4 to TRBJ1-2; D gene unclear. V lost 1 base and J lost 14, with 14 bases in between. CDR3 size: 12 residues. The CDR3 region is CASSLDVRRGTF. In DNA form, the CDR3 reads TGTGCCAGCAGTTTAGATGTCAGACGCGGGACCTTC.

The gene calls are TRBV28 and TRBJ1-4, with D hard to call. The CDR3 spans 19 residues. The V end was cut by 2 bases, the J end by 2 bases, with 21 bases between. Germline lookup yields CDR1 MDHEN and CDR2 SYDVKM. The CDR3 DNA is TGTGCCAGCAGTTTAGTGTATCAGTGGGGAGAGGAGACTAATGAAAAACTGTTTTTT. Its translation is CASSLVYQWGEETNEKLFF.

DNA of the CDR3: TGTGCCAGCTCACCGCCACTAGCGGATACAGATACGCAGTATTTT. Amino acid sequence: CASSPPLADTDTQYF. V gene TRBV18 combines with J gene TRBJ2-3, with 8 positions matching TRBD2. V lost 3 bases to trimming and J lost 3 bases; unmatched junction nucleotides: 5. The CDR3 has 15 residues. Germline V gene lookup returns CDR1 KGHSH and CDR2 LQKENI.

In DNA form, the CDR3 reads TGTGCCAGCAGCTTGGGACTCACGCCCTACGAGCAGTACTTC. Protein: CASSLGLTPYEQYF. This sequence joins TRBV7-2 and TRBJ2-7, with D maybe TRBD2 (6 bases). The germline V gene has CDR1 SGHTA and CDR2 FQGNSA. V was pared by 3 bases and J by 2 bases, with 11 bases between. The CDR3 sequence is 14 residues long.

This chain joins TRBV7-2 and TRBJ2-3; 7 bases agree with TRBD2. The CDR3 spans 15 residues. J was trimmed by 4 bases and V by 3 bases; bases with no gene match: 7. From germline, CDR1 is SGHTA and CDR2 FQGNSA. The CDR3 protein is CASSFQRGIADTQYF. Written as DNA, the CDR3 is TGTGCCAGCAGCTTCCAGCGGGGAATAGCAGATACGCAGTATTTT. The variable domain in full, completed from reference TRBV7-2 and TRBJ2-3, reads GAGVSQSPSNKVTEKGKDVELRCDPISGHTALYWYRQSLGQGLEFLIYFQGNSAPDKSGLPSDRFSAERTGGSVSTLTIQRTQQEDSAVYLCASSFQRGIADTQYFGPGTRLTVL.

This chain links TRBV6-5 with TRBJ1-1, with D maybe TRBD1 (6 bases). Germline V gene lookup returns CDR1 MNHEY and CDR2 SVGAGI. The germline V and J ends were trimmed by 6 bases and 2 bases, with 10 bases remaining between them. The CDR3 extends over 13 amino acids. CDR3 region: CASRLQGNTEAFF. The CDR3 bases are TGTGCCAGCAGGCTACAGGGAAACACTGAAGCTTTCTTT.

This clone was observed a handful of times. The J gene is TRBJ1-5, the V gene TRBV27, with D uncertain. Trimming removed 4 bases at V and 0 bases at J, with 7 bases between. The CDR3 spans 14 residues. Germline-derived CDR1 and CDR2 are MNHEY and SMNVEV (reference sequence). The CDR3 DNA reads as TGTGCCAGCAGTTACGGGAATAGCAATCAGCCCCAGCATTTT. This encodes CASSYGNSNQPQHF.

J is TRBJ1-4 and V is TRBV21-1; the listed D gene, TRBD1, was not tested against the DNA. TRBV21-1 is a listed pseudogene. This CDR3 has 16 amino acids. CDR3 residues: CASSRTAYPTNEKLFF. For the CDR3, the DNA is TGTGCCAGCAGCAGGACAGCATATCCAACTAATGAAAAACTGTTTTTT.

This chain joins TRBV19 and TRBJ1-4; D is perhaps TRBD1 (5 bases). V lost 6 bases to trimming and J lost 8 bases, with 10 bases between them. The CDR3 covers 12 residues. The germline V gene has CDR1 LNHDA and CDR2 SQIVND (reference sequence). The CDR3 sequence is CASSPSGEKLFF. CDR3 DNA: TGTGCCAGTAGCCCTTCAGGGGAAAAACTGTTTTTT. Looking up the rest from reference TRBV19 and TRBJ1-4 gives the full variable domain: DGGITQSPKYLFRKEGQNVTLSCEQNLNHDAMYWYRQDPGQGLRLIYYSQIVNDFQKGDIAEGYSVSREKKESFPLTVTSAQKNPTAFYLCASSPSGEKLFFGSGTQLSVL.

This rearrangement joins TRBV19 to TRBJ1-1, with no clear D. The CDR3 length is 13 residues. V dropped 7 bases and J dropped 1 base, with 10 bases sitting between them. Germline loops: CDR1 LNHDA, CDR2 SQIVND (reference sequence). The chain's CDR3 is CASIRVGNTEAFF. Written as DNA, the CDR3 is TGTGCCAGTATTCGGGTGGGGAACACTGAAGCTTTCTTT. Combining the CDR3 with reference TRBV19 and TRBJ1-1 gives the whole variable domain DGGITQSPKYLFRKEGQNVTLSCEQNLNHDAMYWYRQDPGQGLRLIYYSQIVNDFQKGDIAEGYSVSREKKESFPLTVTSAQKNPTAFYLCASIRVGNTEAFFGQGTRLTVV.

As DNA, the CDR3 is TGCGCCAGCAGGATGACTAGCGGGGGGAAGACCTACAATGAGCAGTTCTTC. Translating gives CASRMTSGGKTYNEQFF. This rearrangement joins TRBV10-1 to TRBJ2-1, with 13 bases identical to TRBD2. The CDR3 extends over 17 amino acids. Trimming at V came to 6 bases and at J to 2 bases, leaving 7 bases not matched to a gene. Germline V lookup: CDR1 WNHNN, CDR2 SYGVQD (reference sequence).

The genes are TRBV5-4 and TRBJ2-3; TRBD2 agrees at 8 bases. Germline values: CDR1 SGHNT, CDR2 YYREEE (reference sequence). V lost 4 bases to trimming and J lost 5 bases; unmatched junction nucleotides: 6. CDR3 length equals 14 residues. The CDR3 coding sequence is TGTGCCAGCAGCACCGGGGGGGCTCAAGATACGCAGTATTTT. Translated, it gives CASSTGGAQDTQYF.

The J gene is TRBJ2-1, the V gene TRBV28; tentatively, D is TRBD2 (5 bases). The V gene's germline CDR1 is MDHEN and CDR2 SYDVKM. This CDR3 spans 16 amino acids. V dropped 1 base and J dropped 1 base, with 11 bases sitting between them. CDR3: CASSLSGSVSYNEQFF. In nucleotides, the CDR3 is TGTGCCAGCAGTTTATCGGGGAGCGTGTCCTACAATGAGCAGTTCTTC.

The chain couples TRBV28 to TRBJ2-7; 9 nucleotides match TRBD1. Germline-derived CDR1 and CDR2 are MDHEN and SYDVKM. The length of the CDR3 is 12 residues. Trimming took 4 bases from V and 7 from J; bases not matched to a gene: 2. The CDR3 protein is CASSWTGAEQYF. CDR3 nucleotide sequence: TGTGCCAGCAGTTGGACAGGGGCTGAGCAGTACTTC.

This chain links TRBV5-8 with TRBJ2-7; TRBD1 might be the D (6 bases). The CDR3 consists of 12 residues. Germline V gives CDR1 SGHTS, CDR2 YDEGEE. The V end was cut by 5 bases, the J end by 2 bases, with 8 bases between. The CDR3 here is CASRRGTYEQYF. CDR3 bases: TGTGCCAGCAGGAGGGGGACCTACGAGCAGTACTTC.

V is TRBV5-1 and J is TRBJ2-7; maybe TRBD2 (6 bases). Germline V gene data show CDR1 as SGHRS and CDR2 as YFSETQ. The V end lost 2 bases, the J end lost 4 bases, and 16 bases lay between the germline ends. CDR3 length: 15 amino acids. The CDR3 spells CASSFQGGNSYEQYF. As DNA, the CDR3 is TGCGCCAGCAGCTTCCAGGGAGGTAACTCGTACGAGCAGTACTTC.

This chain connects TRBV3-1 (or the pseudogene TRBV3-2) to TRBJ2-1; 15 positions agree with TRBD2. Germline trimming cut 6 bases from V and 0 bases from J; bases unmatched to any gene: 3. From germline, CDR1 is LGHDT and CDR2 YNNKEL (reference sequence). The CDR3 sequence is 17 residues long. Written as DNA, the CDR3 is TGTGCCAGCAGAGGACTAGCGGGGGGGAGCTCCTACAATGAGCAGTTCTTC. This codes for CASRGLAGGSSYNEQFF.

The CDR3 sequence is CASSQGSSGTEAFF. The DNA of the CDR3 is TGCGCCAGCAGTCAGGGCTCCTCGGGCACTGAAGCTTTCTTT. This chain connects TRBV5-1 to TRBJ1-1; tentatively, D is TRBD1 (5 bases). Germline loops: CDR1 SGHRS, CDR2 YFSETQ. V lost 5 bases, J lost 4 bases, and 15 bases lay in between. The CDR3 runs to 14 residues.

The rearrangement joins TRBV21-1 to TRBJ2-2; the table's D call, TRBD1, was not checked against the DNA. TRBV21-1 is classified as a pseudogene. CDR3 length equals 17 residues. Here the CDR3 DNA reads TGTGCCAGCAGCCCTGATGGGACAGGAACGAACACCGGGGAGCTGTTTTTT. Its protein is CASSPDGTGTNTGELFF.

The V and J genes are TRBV6-6 and TRBJ1-5; D not resolved. This CDR3 comprises 11 residues. Trimming removed 11 bases at V and 1 base at J, with 6 bases between. Germline V gives CDR1 MNHNY, CDR2 SVGAGI (reference sequence). CDR3 bases: TGTGCCGCGGGGAGCAATCAGCCCCAGCATTTT. Protein sequence: CAAGSNQPQHF.

The gene calls are TRBV7-6 and TRBJ2-1, with 8 bases matching TRBD2. The germline gives CDR1 SGHVS, CDR2 FNYEAQ. V lost 5 bases, J lost 5 bases, and 5 bases stayed unmatched. The CDR3 spans 14 residues. DNA of the CDR3: TGTGCCAGCAGCCGGGGGGGCGCCCACAATGAGCAGTTCTTC. This encodes CASSRGGAHNEQFF.

The chain has TRBV5-1 and TRBJ1-2; 7 bases map to TRBD1. The CDR3 is 15 amino acids. V was pared by 5 bases and J by 4 bases, with 11 bases of the junction left unmatched. Germline V gives CDR1 SGHRS, CDR2 YFSETQ. CDR3 protein: CASRSSWDSIYGYTF. The CDR3 DNA follows: TGCGCCAGCAGATCCTCCTGGGACAGCATCTATGGCTACACCTTC.

This clone was seen a handful of times. The rearrangement uses TRBV5-4 and TRBJ1-1; D is ambiguous. CDR3 size: 14 residues. V lost 4 bases and J lost 3, with 13 bases in between. Germline V gene data show CDR1 as SGHNT and CDR2 as YYREEE (reference sequence). This chain's CDR3 is CASSPPLRDTEAFF. The CDR3 nucleotides are TGTGCCAGCAGCCCGCCTTTGAGGGACACTGAAGCTTTCTTT.

The chain carries TRBV3-1 (or the pseudogene TRBV3-2) and TRBJ1-2; weak D call: TRBD1 (5 bases). Trimming took off 3 bases at V and 4 bases at J, with 15 bases between the two ends. The CDR3 has 15 residues. Germline values: CDR1 LGHDT, CDR2 YNNKEL (reference sequence). The CDR3 DNA is TGTGCCAGCAGCCAGTTCCAGGGTAGCCTCTATGGCTACACCTTC. Residues: CASSQFQGSLYGYTF.

As for this clone: Other DNA sequences in this sample translate to the same CDR3. This chain connects TRBV4-3 to TRBJ1-1, with TRBD1 matching 8 bases. The CDR3 runs to 15 residues. Germline V lookup: CDR1 LGHNA, CDR2 YSLEER. Unmatched junction bases numbered 4, after V lost 0 bases and J lost 4 bases. The CDR3 bases are TGCGCCAGCAGCCAAGATCCAGGGGGCAGCACTGAAGCTTTCTTT. This translates into CASSQDPGGSTEAFF.

The chain couples TRBV2 to TRBJ2-3; D gene ambiguous. Germline lookup yields CDR1 SNHLY and CDR2 FYNNEI. The germline V and J ends were trimmed by 7 bases and 4 bases, with 21 bases remaining between them. There are 16 residues in the CDR3. In nucleotides, the CDR3 is TGTGCCAGCAAATGGCGACTGGTCTCCGACGCAGATACGCAGTATTTT. Residues: CASKWRLVSDADTQYF. The variable domain in full, completed from reference TRBV2 and TRBJ2-3, reads EPEVTQTPSHQVTQMGQEVILRCVPISNHLYFYWYRQILGQKVEFLVSFYNNEISEKSEIFDDQFSVERPDGSNFTLKIRSTKLEDSAMYFCASKWRLVSDADTQYFGPGTRLTVL.

The rearrangement uses TRBV4-1 and TRBJ2-1; 12 nucleotides match TRBD2. Losses at the gene ends were 2 bases for V and 7 bases for J; bases not matched to a gene: 6. CDR1 is MGHRA, CDR2 YSYEKL, per germline. This CDR3 is built from 16 residues. For the CDR3, the DNA is TGCGCCAGCAGCCAAACACTAGCGGGGGGAATGAATGAGCAGTTCTTC. Encoded protein: CASSQTLAGGMNEQFF.

Here the CDR3 DNA reads TGTGCCACCAGTGGGGGCTCAACTAATGAAAAACTGTTTTTT. Amino acids: CATSGGSTNEKLFF. This chain joins TRBV24-1 and TRBJ1-4; D might be TRBD1 (5 bases). The germline gives CDR1 KGHDR, CDR2 SFDVKD. The CDR3 loop spans 14 amino acids. Trimming removed 5 bases at V and 0 bases at J, with 6 bases between.

CDR3 DNA sequence: TGCGCCAGCACTCCGACAGCGATGAACACTGAAGCTTTCTTT. Its protein product is CASTPTAMNTEAFF. J is TRBJ1-1 and V is TRBV5-1, with a possible D match to TRBD1 (5 bases). Germline V gene sequence: CDR1 SGHRS, CDR2 YFSETQ. Trimming left V 6 bases short and J 0 bases short, with 12 bases between. The CDR3 spans 14 residues.

This chain joins TRBV6-2 or TRBV6-3 and TRBJ1-5, with a tentative D call TRBD1 (6 bases). The V end was cut by 4 bases, the J end by 6 bases, with 19 bases between. This CDR3 spans 16 amino acids. From germline, CDR1 is MNHEY and CDR2 SVGEGT. In DNA form, the CDR3 reads TGTGCCAGCAGTTCCTACGCCGGGACACGGGGTCAGCCCCAGCATTTT. As protein: CASSSYAGTRGQPQHF.

This chain uses TRBV13 with TRBJ2-3; the D gene is possibly TRBD1 (5 bases). The ends were cut back, 3 bases at V and 3 bases at J, with 16 bases in the middle. From germline, CDR1 is PRHDT and CDR2 FYEKMQ (reference sequence). The CDR3 length is 16 residues. For the CDR3, the DNA is TGTGCCAGCAGCTTTCGCCCTCCAGGGTTGACAGATACGCAGTATTTT. Amino acids: CASSFRPPGLTDTQYF.

This chain joins TRBV5-5 and TRBJ2-2; weak D call: TRBD1 (6 bases). Germline V CDR1 and CDR2: SGHKS, YYEKEE (reference sequence). The V end lost 3 bases, the J end lost 4 bases, and 16 bases lay between the germline ends. The CDR3 spans 16 residues. The CDR3 bases are TGTGCCAGCAGCTCCATGTTTGGGGGCGGCACCGGGGAGCTGTTTTTT. This gives the protein CASSSMFGGGTGELFF.